The 5 T cell receptor beta chains below come from one sample, sequenced in a study of radiation and T cells in renal cell carcinoma. The time point is: blood 2 weeks post-SBRT. Stated treatment: 15 Gy SBRT to primary tumor, nephrectomy 4 weeks later. TCRdb's table, derived via immunoSEQ multiplex PCR, lists solely in-frame clones and lacks some. The repertoire holds some 120,000 clones, with approximately 78% as singletons. Sequenced here: blood, sampled from a patient whose treatment included radiotherapy and nephrectomy. These receptors all stem from a woman aged 55-69 years with renal cell carcinoma.

J is TRBJ2-5 and V is TRBV15; TRBD1 is a possible D gene (5 bases). This CDR3 is built from 14 residues. Per germline, CDR1 LNHNV and CDR2 YYDKDF (reference sequence). Trimming stripped 7 bases from V and 3 bases from J, with 15 bases between. For the CDR3, the DNA is TGTGCCACCACCCCAGACCTAGGGGAAGAGACCCAGTACTTC. Its translation is CATTPDLGEETQYF.

The rearrangement uses TRBV5-1 and TRBJ2-1; a weak D match, TRBD2 (6 bases). The CDR3 runs to 13 residues. In germline, CDR1 is SGHRS, CDR2 YFSETQ. V lost 2 bases, J lost 6 bases, and 9 bases lay in between. The CDR3 nucleotides are TGCGCCAGCAGCTTATCTAGCGCCAATGAGCAGTTCTTC. This sequence encodes CASSLSSANEQFF.

The CDR3 DNA is TGTGCCAGCAGTTTATCTGCGACTCACGCCCAAGAGACCCAGTACTTC. Amino acids: CASSLSATHAQETQYF. V usage is TRBV28 and J usage is TRBJ2-5; D is unresolved. The CDR3 has 16 residues. CDR1 is MDHEN and CDR2 is SYDVKM in the germline V gene. V was shortened by 1 base and J by 1 base, with 13 bases between the two germline ends.

The chain combines TRBV4-3 with TRBJ1-4, with TRBD1 identical over 9 bases. Germline loops: CDR1 LGHNA, CDR2 YSLEER. This CDR3 is built from 18 residues. The V segment lost 4 bases and the J segment 3 bases; nucleotides outside the gene matches: 12. The CDR3 DNA reads as TGCGCCAGCAGCCGCTGCGCCCGGGACAGGGTCGCTAATGAAAAACTGTTTTTT. This encodes CASSRCARDRVANEKLFF.

This clone was counted at least ten times. The rearrangement links TRBV18 to TRBJ2-5; weak D call: TRBD1 (6 bases). V gave up 3 bases and J gave up 3 bases, with 8 bases separating them. This CDR3 has 13 residues. Per germline, CDR1 KGHSH and CDR2 LQKENI. CDR3 region: CASSPGAEETQYF. DNA of the CDR3: TGTGCCAGCTCACCGGGGGCTGAAGAGACCCAGTACTTC.